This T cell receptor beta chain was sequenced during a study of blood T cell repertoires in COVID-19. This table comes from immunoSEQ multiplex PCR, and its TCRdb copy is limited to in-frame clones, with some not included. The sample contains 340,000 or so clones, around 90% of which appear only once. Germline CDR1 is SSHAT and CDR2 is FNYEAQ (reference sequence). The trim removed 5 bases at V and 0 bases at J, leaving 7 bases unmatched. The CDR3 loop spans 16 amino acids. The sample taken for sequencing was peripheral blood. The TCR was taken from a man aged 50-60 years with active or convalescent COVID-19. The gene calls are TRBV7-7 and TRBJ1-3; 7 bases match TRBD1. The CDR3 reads CASSPGQASSGNTIYF. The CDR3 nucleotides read TGTGCCAGCAGCCCCGGACAGGCCAGCTCTGGAAACACCATATATTTT.